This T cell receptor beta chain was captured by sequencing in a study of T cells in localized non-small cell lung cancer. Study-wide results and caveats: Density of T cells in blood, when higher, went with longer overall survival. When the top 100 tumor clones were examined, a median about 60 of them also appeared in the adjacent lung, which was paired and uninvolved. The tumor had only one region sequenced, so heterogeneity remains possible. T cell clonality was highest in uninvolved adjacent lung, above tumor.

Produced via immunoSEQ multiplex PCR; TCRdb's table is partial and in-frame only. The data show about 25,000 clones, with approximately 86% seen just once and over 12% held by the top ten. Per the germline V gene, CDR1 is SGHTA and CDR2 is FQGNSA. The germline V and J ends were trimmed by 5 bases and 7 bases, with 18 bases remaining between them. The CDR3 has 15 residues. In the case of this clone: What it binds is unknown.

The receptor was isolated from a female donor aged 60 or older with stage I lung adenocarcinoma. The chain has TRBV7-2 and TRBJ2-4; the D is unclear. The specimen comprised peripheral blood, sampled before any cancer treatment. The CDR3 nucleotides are TGTGCCAGCAGCCCCGGGTGGGGTAGTCGGAACATTCAGTACTTC. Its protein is CASSPGWGSRNIQYF.